These T cell receptor beta chains were read from a single sample in a study of early T cells in non-severe SARS-CoV-2 infection. MiXCR, applied by TCRdb to the 5' RACE reads, yields one record per CDR3 protein. The profile shows about 66,000 distinct CDR3 sequences, roughly 21% of them singletons. The specimen comprised whole blood, sampled at baseline. Receptor source: an adult who was a healthcare worker with PCR-confirmed SARS-CoV-2 infection or an uninfected control (not recorded which). Each CDR3 is given with its conserved first and last residue. A D gene is named only where the DNA matches it firmly. The size entry is marked missing in some rows and otherwise reads once, few, many or a size class.

j_call: TRBJ1-3; clone_size: many; d_call: NA; v_call: TRBV3-1; cdr3_aa: CASSHEGQLSGNTIYF; cdr3_nt: TGTGCCAGCAGCCATGAGGGACAACTCTCTGGAAACACCATATATTTT
j_call: TRBJ2-1; clone_size: many; d_call: NA; v_call: TRBV10-3; cdr3_aa: CAITDDPGAENEQFF; cdr3_nt: TGTGCCATCACCGATGATCCCGGCGCCGAGAATGAGCAGTTCTTC
j_call: TRBJ2-7; clone_size: few; d_call: NA; v_call: TRBV25-1; cdr3_aa: CASSWGGAYEQYF; cdr3_nt: TGTGCCAGCAGCTGGGGGGGCGCTTACGAGCAGTACTTC
j_call: TRBJ1-1; clone_size: NA; d_call: NA; v_call: TRBV6-1; cdr3_aa: CASSEVYTEAFF; cdr3_nt: TGTGCCAGCAGTGAAGTCTACACTGAAGCTTTCTTT
j_call: TRBJ2-1; clone_size: NA; d_call: NA; v_call: TRBV3-1; cdr3_aa: CASSQGPEGTHEQFF; cdr3_nt: TGTGCCAGCAGCCAAGGACCAGAGGGCACACATGAGCAGTTCTTC
j_call: TRBJ2-1; clone_size: NA; d_call: NA; v_call: TRBV3-1; cdr3_aa: CASSQEGRDEQFF; cdr3_nt: TGTGCCAGCAGCCAAGAGGGAAGGGATGAGCAGTTCTTC
j_call: TRBJ2-2; clone_size: few; d_call: NA; v_call: TRBV11-2; cdr3_aa: CASTHRRTWTGELFF; cdr3_nt: TGTGCCAGCACACACCGTCGGACTTGGACCGGGGAGCTGTTTTTT
j_call: TRBJ1-3; clone_size: few; d_call: NA; v_call: TRBV5-1; cdr3_aa: CASSLVQGGGNTIYF; cdr3_nt: TGCGCCAGCAGCTTGGTACAGGGCGGTGGAAACACCATATATTTT
j_call: TRBJ2-5; clone_size: many; d_call: NA; v_call: TRBV6-6; cdr3_aa: CASSYASIQETQYF; cdr3_nt: TGTGCCAGCAGTTACGCCTCAATCCAAGAGACCCAGTACTTC
j_call: TRBJ1-5; clone_size: few; d_call: NA; v_call: TRBV19; cdr3_aa: CVSSRRILNQPQHF; cdr3_nt: TGTGTCAGTAGTAGAAGGATTCTCAATCAGCCCCAGCATTTT
j_call: TRBJ2-1; clone_size: few; d_call: NA; v_call: TRBV5-1; cdr3_aa: CASSLMSTGGSSEQFF; cdr3_nt: TGCGCCAGCAGCTTGATGTCGACTGGGGGCTCGAGTGAGCAGTTCTTC
j_call: TRBJ2-1; clone_size: many; d_call: TRBD2; v_call: TRBV5-1; cdr3_aa: CASSLAGTTDNEQFF; cdr3_nt: TGCGCCAGCAGCTTGGCCGGGACTACCGACAATGAGCAGTTCTTC
j_call: TRBJ1-6; clone_size: few; d_call: NA; v_call: TRBV30; cdr3_aa: CAWIKGNSPLHF; cdr3_nt: TGTGCCTGGATTAAAGGGAATTCACCCCTCCACTTT
j_call: TRBJ2-2; clone_size: few; d_call: TRBD2; v_call: TRBV5-1; cdr3_aa: CASSLGAGLDTGELFF; cdr3_nt: TGCGCCAGCAGCTTGGGGGCCGGACTAGACACCGGGGAGCTGTTTTTT
j_call: TRBJ2-5; clone_size: few; d_call: NA; v_call: TRBV19; cdr3_aa: CASSTYRTSGETQYF; cdr3_nt: TGTGCCAGTAGTACCTACCGGACCAGCGGGGAGACCCAGTACTTC